This T cell receptor (beta chain) was obtained from a study of naive and memory T cell subsets. V lost 4 bases and J lost 5, with 5 bases in between. Germline lookup yields CDR1 SQVTM and CDR2 ANQGSEA. The CDR3 is 10 residues long. Ligated cDNA underwent four rounds of PCR with nested alpha and beta constant region primers and SP2. TCRdb re-analysed the 5' RACE reads in MiXCR, keeping a single row per CDR3 protein. The sample lists tens of thousands of distinct CDR3 sequences, approximately 8.5% occurring once. TCR cDNA received a 3' ligated oligonucleotide that carried a UMI. This clonotype was observed at least ten times.

The receptor was derived from a female donor in good health. This chain uses TRBV29-1 with TRBJ2-5; D remains unclear. CDR3 amino acids: CSVVSETQYF. CDR3 nucleotides: TGCAGCGTTGTTTCGGAGACCCAGTACTTC.